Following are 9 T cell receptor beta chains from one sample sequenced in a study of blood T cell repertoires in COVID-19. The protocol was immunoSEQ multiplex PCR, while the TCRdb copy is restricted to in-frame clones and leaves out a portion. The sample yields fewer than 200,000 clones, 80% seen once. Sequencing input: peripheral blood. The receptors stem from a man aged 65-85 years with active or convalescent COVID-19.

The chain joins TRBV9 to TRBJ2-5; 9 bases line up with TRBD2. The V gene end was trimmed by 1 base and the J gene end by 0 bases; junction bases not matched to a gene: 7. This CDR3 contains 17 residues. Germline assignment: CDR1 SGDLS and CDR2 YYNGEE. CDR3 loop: CASSVIGAGGNQETQYF. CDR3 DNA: TGTGCCAGCAGCGTAATCGGGGCGGGAGGGAACCAAGAGACCCAGTACTTC.

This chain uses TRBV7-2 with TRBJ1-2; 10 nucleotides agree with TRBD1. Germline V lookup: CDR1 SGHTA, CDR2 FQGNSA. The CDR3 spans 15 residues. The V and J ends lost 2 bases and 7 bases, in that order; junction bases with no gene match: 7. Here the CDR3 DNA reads TGTGCCAGCAGCTTACTCGGGACAGGGGAGTCTGGCTACACCTTC. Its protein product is CASSLLGTGESGYTF.

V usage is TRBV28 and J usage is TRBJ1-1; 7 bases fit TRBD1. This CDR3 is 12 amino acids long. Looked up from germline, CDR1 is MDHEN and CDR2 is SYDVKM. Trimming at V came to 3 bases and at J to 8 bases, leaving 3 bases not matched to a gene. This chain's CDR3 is CASSFRDREAFF. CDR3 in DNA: TGTGCCAGCAGTTTCCGGGACAGAGAAGCTTTCTTT.

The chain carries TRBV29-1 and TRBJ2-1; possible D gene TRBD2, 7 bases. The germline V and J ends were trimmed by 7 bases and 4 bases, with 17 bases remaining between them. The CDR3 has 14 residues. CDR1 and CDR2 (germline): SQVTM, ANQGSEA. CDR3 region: CSGTRGGQYNEQFF. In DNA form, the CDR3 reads TGCAGCGGGACGAGGGGGGGCCAATACAATGAGCAGTTCTTC.

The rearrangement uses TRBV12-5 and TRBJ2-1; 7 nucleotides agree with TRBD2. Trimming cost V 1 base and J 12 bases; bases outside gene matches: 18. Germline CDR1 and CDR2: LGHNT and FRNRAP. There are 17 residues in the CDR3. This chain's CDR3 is CASGLATSGIMGRGQFF. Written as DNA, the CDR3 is TGTGCTAGTGGTTTGGCCACATCCGGGATAATGGGGAGGGGGCAGTTCTTC.

CDR3 nucleotide sequence: TGTGCCAGCAGTTACTCCGAGGTGGGGGCTGATGGGCCCCAGCATTTT. Amino acid sequence: CASSYSEVGADGPQHF. The chain recombines TRBV6-2 or TRBV6-3 with TRBJ1-5, with D possibly TRBD1 on 6 matching bases. Germline CDR1 is MNHEY and CDR2 is SVGEGT. The V end was cut by 0 bases, the J end by 9 bases, with 18 bases between. The CDR3 runs 16 residues.

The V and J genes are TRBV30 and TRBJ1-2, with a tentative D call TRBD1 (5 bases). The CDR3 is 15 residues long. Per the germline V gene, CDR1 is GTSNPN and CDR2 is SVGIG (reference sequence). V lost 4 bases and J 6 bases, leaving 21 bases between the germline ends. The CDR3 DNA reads TGTGCCTGGACCCGTCGAACGGCAGGGAATGATGGCTACACCTTC. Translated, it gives CAWTRRTAGNDGYTF.

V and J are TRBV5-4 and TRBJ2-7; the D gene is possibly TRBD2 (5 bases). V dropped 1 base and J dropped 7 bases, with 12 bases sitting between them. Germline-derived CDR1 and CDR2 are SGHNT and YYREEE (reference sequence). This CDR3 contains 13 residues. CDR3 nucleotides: TGTGCCAGCAGCTTGACTAGTGATGGGGAGCAGTACTTC. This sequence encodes CASSLTSDGEQYF.

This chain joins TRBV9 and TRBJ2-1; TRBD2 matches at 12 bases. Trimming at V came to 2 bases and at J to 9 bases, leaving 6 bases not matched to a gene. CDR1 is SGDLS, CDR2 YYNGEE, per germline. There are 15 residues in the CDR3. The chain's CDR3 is CASSVSSGRAFEQFF. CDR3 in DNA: TGTGCCAGCAGCGTTTCTAGCGGGAGGGCCTTTGAGCAGTTCTTC.